This TCR beta chain stems from a study of T cells in tumors after PD-1 blockade. Background on the study: Excluded were patients with checkpoint blockade, immunosuppressants, or radiotherapy or other anti-cancer therapy within 4 weeks. Peripheral blood samples averaged around 33,000 unique clonotypes and around 120,000 templates.

Profiling relied on immunoSEQ multiplex PCR, and the TCRdb table lists in-frame clones only, not all of them. Of roughly 14,000 clones listed, around 79% are singletons. The V and J ends lost 5 bases and 0 bases respectively, with 8 bases between them. The CDR3 contains 15 residues. Per germline, CDR1 LNHDA and CDR2 SQIVND (reference sequence). This receptor was identified in a human donor with basal cell carcinoma. The source was PBMCs, collected after anti-PD-1 treatment. J is TRBJ1-6 and V is TRBV19; D remains unclear. The CDR3 DNA reads TGTGCCAGTAGTCCGGGGAGCTCCTATAATTCACCCCTCCACTTT. Its translation: CASSPGSSYNSPLHF.